Included here is one T cell receptor beta chain sequence, with context. Its specificity is unknown. The PCR was carried out with 60 Vbeta primers and 13 Jbeta primers. Sequencing was performed with immunoSEQ multiplex PCR; in TCRdb, only in-frame clones are kept and a portion is missing. Among about 95,000 clones, 75% to 85% were seen once, and the ten largest hold roughly 3.5%. V was shortened by 5 bases and J by 0 bases, with 20 bases between the two germline ends. Germline V CDR1 and CDR2: MDHEN, SYDVKM. The CDR3 spans 18 residues. The data stem from a study of cytomegalovirus exposure and HLA in healthy donors. Study in general: Findings of an earlier analysis included about 120 million unique TCR beta sequences from some 200 million T cells. Study-wide results and caveats: Within a later analysis, the majority of CMV-associated TCR beta chains appeared HLA-restricted. The study recorded over 150 TCR beta chains that were cytomegalovirus-associated.

The chain combines TRBV28 with TRBJ2-4, with D tentatively TRBD1 (5 bases). The sequenced sample was PBMCs. This TCR derives from a man younger than 40 in good health and CMV-seropositive. CDR3 DNA sequence: TGTGCCAGCAGTCCTCAGGGTCCGGATTTCTTAGCCAAAAACATTCAGTACTTC. This translates into CASSPQGPDFLAKNIQYF.